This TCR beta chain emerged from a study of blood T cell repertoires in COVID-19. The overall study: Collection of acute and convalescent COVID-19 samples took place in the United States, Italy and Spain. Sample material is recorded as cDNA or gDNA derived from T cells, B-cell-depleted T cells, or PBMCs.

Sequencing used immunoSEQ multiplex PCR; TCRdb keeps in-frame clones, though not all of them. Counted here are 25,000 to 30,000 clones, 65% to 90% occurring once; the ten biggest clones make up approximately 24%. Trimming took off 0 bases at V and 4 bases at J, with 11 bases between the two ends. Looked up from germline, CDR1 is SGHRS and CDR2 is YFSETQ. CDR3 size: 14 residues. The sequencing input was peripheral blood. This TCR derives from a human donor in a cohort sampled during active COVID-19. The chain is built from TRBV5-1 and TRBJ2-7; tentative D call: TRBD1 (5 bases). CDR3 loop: CASSLESAGYEQYF. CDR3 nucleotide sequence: TGCGCCAGCAGCTTGGAATCGGCAGGGTACGAGCAGTACTTC.